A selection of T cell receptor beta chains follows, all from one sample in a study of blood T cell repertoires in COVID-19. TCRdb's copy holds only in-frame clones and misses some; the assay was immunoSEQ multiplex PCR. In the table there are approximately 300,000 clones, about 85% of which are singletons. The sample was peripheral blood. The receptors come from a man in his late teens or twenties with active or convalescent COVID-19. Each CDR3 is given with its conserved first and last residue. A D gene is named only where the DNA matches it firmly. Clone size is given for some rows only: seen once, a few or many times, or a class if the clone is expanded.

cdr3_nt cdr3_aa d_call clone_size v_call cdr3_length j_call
TGTGCCAGCTCACGGAAACTTGGTGAGGGCACTGAAGCTTTCTTT CASSRKLGEGTEAFF - - TRBV18 15 TRBJ1-1
TGTGCCAGCAGTTTCCCGGAGGGCGCGCGGAATGAGCAGTTCTTC CASSFPEGARNEQFF - once TRBV28 15 TRBJ2-1
TGTGCCAGCAGCCCCCGGGGGAACACTGAAGCTTTCTTT CASSPRGNTEAFF - few TRBV3-1/TRBV3-2 13 TRBJ1-1
TGTGCCAGCAGCCAACTGCTACAGGGGCATGGCTACACCTTC CASSQLLQGHGYTF TRBD1 - TRBV3-1/TRBV3-2 14 TRBJ1-2
TGTGCCAGCAGCGTGACCTTCCGGGACAGGGAGAGTGATACGCAGTATTTT CASSVTFRDRESDTQYF TRBD1 - TRBV7-6 17 TRBJ2-3
TGTGCCAGCAGTTTATACGGGACTAGCGGGAGCGTTGAGCAGTTCTTC CASSLYGTSGSVEQFF TRBD2 - TRBV27 16 TRBJ2-1
TGTGCCAGCAGTTCGACAGCTAACTATGGCTACACCTTC CASSSTANYGYTF - - TRBV6-5 13 TRBJ1-2
TGTGCCAGCAGCCCACCGGGGGGCAGGACGGACGAGCAGTACTTC CASSPPGGRTDEQYF - - TRBV7-9 15 TRBJ2-7
TGTGCCAGCAGTTTCAGGGGGCAGGGGAGCAATCAGCCCCAGCATTTT CASSFRGQGSNQPQHF TRBD1 - TRBV28 16 TRBJ1-5
TGTGCCAGCAGTCCGACTAGTTCAGAGACCCAGTACTTC CASSPTSSETQYF - - TRBV2 13 TRBJ2-5
TGTGCCAGCAGCTTAGGAGGGGGCGCTCGGAAACTGTTTTTT CASSLGGGARKLFF TRBD1 - TRBV7-8 14 TRBJ1-4
TGTGCCACCAGCATGGACAGGGGTCGGGAGAACTATGGCTACACCTTC CATSMDRGRENYGYTF TRBD1 - TRBV15 16 TRBJ1-2
TGTGCCAGCAGGATGGGACACGGAACGAACACTGAAGCTTTCTTT CASRMGHGTNTEAFF - once TRBV2 15 TRBJ1-1
TGTGCCAGCAGCCCCCGCGCTAGCGACCAAGAGACCCAGTACTTC CASSPRASDQETQYF - - TRBV11-3 15 TRBJ2-5
TGTGCCACCTTCGACAGGTCCCCTCCCGAGCAGTACTTC CATFDRSPPEQYF - - TRBV28 13 TRBJ2-7
TGTGCCAGCAGCTTAGCCCCTCGACTAGCGGACTACGAGCAGTACTTC CASSLAPRLADYEQYF TRBD2 - TRBV11-2 16 TRBJ2-7
TGTGCCAGCTCACCAGCGCTAGCGGGCATAAACACCGGGGAGCTGTTTTTT CASSPALAGINTGELFF TRBD2 - TRBV18 17 TRBJ2-2
TGCGCCAGCAGCCAAGATCGTCTAGCGGCCTTTCCGGATGAGCAGTTCTTC CASSQDRLAAFPDEQFF TRBD2 - TRBV4-1 17 TRBJ2-1
TGTGCCAGCAGCCAACAGGGATTAGATGGCTACACCTTC CASSQQGLDGYTF - - TRBV11-3 13 TRBJ1-2
TGTGCCGCGAAACAGGAAGGCTACGAGCAGTACTTC CAAKQEGYEQYF - - TRBV2 12 TRBJ2-7
TGTGCCAGCAGTCGCGTAGGGGCGACCGATGAGCAGTTCTTC CASSRVGATDEQFF - - TRBV6-2/TRBV6-3 14 TRBJ2-1
TGTGCCAGTAGTATTACCGGCGGCTACGAGCAGTACTTC CASSITGGYEQYF - - TRBV19 13 TRBJ2-7
TGTGCCAGCAGTTTTAAGGGGAGGGTTAACTACGAGCAGTACTTC CASSFKGRVNYEQYF TRBD2 - TRBV27 15 TRBJ2-7
TGCGCCAGCAGCCCGAGACAGGGTTGGAACACTGAAGCTTTCTTT CASSPRQGWNTEAFF TRBD1 - TRBV5-1 15 TRBJ1-1